A single sample is the source of the 12 T cell receptor beta chains below, sequenced in a study of response to subunit inactivated influenza vaccine. TCRdb reprocessed the RT-PCR reads via MiXCR and lists one record per CDR3 protein. Found here are hundreds of thousands of distinct CDR3 sequences, 12% of them singletons; the top ten hold 10%. Material: PBMCs from blood, obtained on the day of vaccination. The source of these receptors is a man aged 45-65 years who received an inactivated influenza vaccine.

About this clonotype: One end of the junction fails to match germline, which may point to a read error. The chain has TRBV3-1 and TRBJ2-7, with TRBD2 matching over 12 bases. This CDR3 has 19 residues. Germline V CDR1 and CDR2: LGHDT, YNNKEL (reference sequence). The CDR3 sequence is CACSFLLAGGPWSSYEQYF. In DNA form, the CDR3 reads TGTGCCTGCAGTTTTTTGCTAGCGGGAGGGCCTTGGAGCTCCTACGAGCAGTACTTC.

The chain uses TRBV7-9 and TRBJ1-2; 7 bases are a match to TRBD1. V lost 4 bases, J lost 2 bases, and 10 bases stayed unmatched. This CDR3 is built from 16 residues. Germline assignment: CDR1 SEHNR and CDR2 FQNEAQ (reference sequence). The CDR3 sequence is CASSSGNRGHNYGYTF. CDR3 bases: TGTGCCAGCAGCTCGGGAAACAGGGGCCACAACTATGGCTACACCTTC.

This clonotype was seen at least ten times. V usage is TRBV5-6 and J usage is TRBJ1-5; the D gene is possibly TRBD1 (5 bases). The CDR3 covers 13 residues. The germline gives CDR1 SGHDT, CDR2 YYEEEE. Trimming shortened V by 2 bases and J by 7 bases, and 10 bases separated the two germline ends. The CDR3 region has the DNA TGTGCCAGCAGCTTAAGCGGGGGGCAGCCCCAGCATTTT. Residues: CASSLSGGQPQHF.

The chain couples TRBV24-1 to TRBJ1-1; D is unresolved. Germline V CDR1 and CDR2: KGHDR, SFDVKD. V shed 7 bases and J shed 0 bases, with 11 bases lying between them. There are 14 residues in the CDR3. Here the CDR3 DNA reads TGTGCCACCAGAGAGGAAGGGATGAACACTGAAGCTTTCTTT. This encodes CATREEGMNTEAFF.

This chain joins TRBV7-9 and TRBJ1-2, with 9 bases matching TRBD1. Unmatched junction bases numbered 11, after V lost 5 bases and J lost 1 base. The CDR3 is 17 residues long. Germline CDR1 and CDR2: SEHNR and FQNEAQ (reference sequence). The CDR3 nucleotides are TGTGCCAGCAGCCGAACCCGGGACAGGGACCTTAACTATGGCTACACCTTC. Translating gives CASSRTRDRDLNYGYTF.

This chain's CDR3 is CASSLVLNNEQFF. As DNA, the CDR3 is TGTGCCAGCAGTTTAGTGTTGAACAATGAGCAGTTCTTC. This rearrangement joins TRBV12-3 or TRBV12-4 to TRBJ2-1; unclear D gene. CDR3 length equals 13 residues. Trimming removed 1 base from V and 5 bases from J, with 6 bases in between.

Only a few counts were recorded for this clonotype. The V gene is TRBV28, the J gene TRBJ2-5; 8 nucleotides match TRBD2. From germline, CDR1 is MDHEN and CDR2 SYDVKM. V gave up 2 bases and J gave up 4 bases; unmatched junction bases: 12. CDR3 length: 17 amino acids. The DNA of the CDR3 is TGTGCCAGCAGTTTAAGCCCGACCAGCGGGAGTTCAGAGACCCAGTACTTC. This translates into CASSLSPTSGSSETQYF.

The V call is TRBV13, the J call TRBJ2-1; 8 bases agree with TRBD2. Trimming cost V 2 bases and J 5 bases; bases outside gene matches: 11. The V gene's germline CDR1 is PRHDT and CDR2 FYEKMQ (reference sequence). There are 17 residues in the CDR3. CDR3 coding DNA: TGTGCCAGCAGCTTATTTTTTAGCGGGACCCCCGACAATGAGCAGTTCTTC. It translates to CASSLFFSGTPDNEQFF.

This clonotype is a singleton in its sample. The chain uses TRBV6-1 and TRBJ1-4; D is unresolved. Germline CDR1 and CDR2: MNHNS and SASEGT. CDR3 length: 13 residues. V lost 6 bases to trimming and J lost 4 bases, with 9 bases between them. CDR3 in DNA: TGTGCCAGCAGGGGCTTCAGTAATGAAAAACTGTTTTTT. Its protein is CASRGFSNEKLFF.

This clonotype has more than one count but fewer than ten. The rearrangement uses TRBV12-3 or TRBV12-4 and TRBJ1-2, with no clear D. Trimming pared 5 bases from V and 4 bases from J, leaving 14 bases between. The CDR3 covers 14 residues. CDR3 nucleotide sequence: TGTGCCAGCAGTCCGGTCTCCTGGGTCTATGGCTACACCTTC. Translation: CASSPVSWVYGYTF.

This clonotype was recorded a few times. This sequence joins TRBV6-6 and TRBJ1-1; the match to TRBD1 covers 11 bases. The CDR3 is made up of 13 amino acids. The junction had 4 bases not matched to a gene; V was cut back by 6 bases and J by 7 bases. From germline, CDR1 is MNHNY and CDR2 SVGAGI (reference sequence). The CDR3: CASRWTGGFEAFF. As DNA, the CDR3 is TGTGCCAGCAGGTGGACAGGGGGCTTTGAAGCTTTCTTT.

This clonotype was found a few times. The chain uses TRBV7-2 and TRBJ2-7; TRBD1 might be the D (5 bases). The CDR3 length is 12 residues. Germline CDR1 is SGHTA and CDR2 is FQGNSA. The V and J ends lost 5 bases and 4 bases respectively, with 9 bases between them. The CDR3 spells CASSKDRYEQYF. CDR3 DNA: TGTGCCAGCAGCAAAGACAGATACGAGCAGTACTTC.